This TCR beta chain was retrieved from a study of cytomegalovirus exposure and HLA in healthy donors. This clone came up a few times. Its antigen is currently unknown. Clones were read by immunoSEQ multiplex PCR, and TCRdb kept only the in-frame ones, dropping some. The table records tens of thousands of clones, around 90% of them present only once. Findings and limits, study-wide: Most TCR sequences were seen very rarely across donors, but some public TCRs occurred in many. The study labeled 150 to 200 TCR beta chains cytomegalovirus-associated.

V was shortened by 4 bases and J by 11 bases, with 15 bases between the two germline ends. The length of the CDR3 is 13 residues. Germline CDR1 and CDR2: SGHVS and FNYEAQ. The receptor was isolated from a man aged 25 to 40 in good health and CMV-seronegative. The chain has TRBV7-6 and TRBJ1-5; no definite D call. The specimen sequenced was PBMCs. Written as DNA, the CDR3 is TGTGCCAGCAGCTCCGGCCGACTTTGGGCCCAGCATTTT. It encodes CASSSGRLWAQHF. The whole variable domain, remainder taken from reference TRBV7-6 and TRBJ1-5, is GAGVSQSPRYKVTKRGQDVALRCDPISGHVSLYWYRQALGQGPEFLTYFNYEAQQDKSGLPNDRFSAERPEGSISTLTIQRTEQRDSAMYRCASSSGRLWAQHFGDGTRLSIL.